This TCR beta chain was found in a study of blood T cell repertoires in COVID-19. For the study at large: COVID-19 samples from acute and convalescent phases originated in the United States, Italy and Spain. PBMCs, B-cell-depleted T cells, or T cells were the source of the cDNA or gDNA that made up the material.

Per the original data handling: Researchers report that nucleated cell counts were estimated from reference gene primer amplification. Only in-frame clones appear in the TCRdb table, and some are missing; sequencing was by immunoSEQ multiplex PCR. The D gene and trimming were derived from the DNA, and the V and J assignments and clone size from that table. The table has over 250,000 clones, approximately 83% seen once. J was trimmed by 5 bases and V by 5 bases; bases with no gene match: 3. The CDR3 totals 13 residues. Germline assignment: CDR1 MDHEN and CDR2 SYDVKM. Sequenced input: peripheral blood. The TCR sequence derives from a woman aged 70-85 years with acute or convalescent COVID-19. The chain is built from TRBV28 and TRBJ1-2, with TRBD1 identical over 9 bases. The CDR3 sequence: CASSPGQGYGYTF. In nucleotides, the CDR3 is TGTGCCAGCAGTCCCGGACAGGGGTATGGCTACACCTTC.